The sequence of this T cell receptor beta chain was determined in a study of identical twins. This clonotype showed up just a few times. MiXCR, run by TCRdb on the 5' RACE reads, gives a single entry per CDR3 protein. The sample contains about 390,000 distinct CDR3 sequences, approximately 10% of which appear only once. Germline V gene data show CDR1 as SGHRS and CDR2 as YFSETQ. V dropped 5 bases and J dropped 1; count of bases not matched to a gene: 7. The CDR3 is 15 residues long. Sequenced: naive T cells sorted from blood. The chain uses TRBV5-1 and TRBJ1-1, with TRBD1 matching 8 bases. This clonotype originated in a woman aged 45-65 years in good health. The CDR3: CASRGGQGGNTEAFF. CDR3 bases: TGCGCCAGCAGGGGTGGACAGGGTGGGAACACTGAAGCTTTCTTT.